Listed here are 9 T cell receptor beta chains from one sample, sequenced in a study of post-analysis software for immune sequencing data. Study-level findings and limits: Controls had lower frequencies than patients of about 5 TRBV segments, which included TRBV5-6, TRBV5-1 and TRBV20-1.

Prepared TCR beta cDNA libraries contained unique molecular identifiers. TCRdb analysed the PCR reads with MiXCR anew, one entry per CDR3 protein. The sample shows roughly 600,000 distinct CDR3 sequences, 44% of them seen only once. Which antigens these TCRs recognize remains unknown. Material for sequencing was blood. The receptor source for this set is a girl under 18 with multiple sclerosis.

The chain employs TRBV2 and TRBJ2-5; TRBD2 matches 11 bases. V trimming: 3 bases; J trimming: 4 bases; junction bases outside the gene matches: 7. The CDR3 is made up of 16 amino acids. Germline V gene sequence: CDR1 SNHLY, CDR2 FYNNEI. The CDR3 sequence is CASSDDSGGAGETQYF. CDR3 bases: TGTGCCAGCAGTGACGATAGCGGGGGGGCGGGAGAGACCCAGTACTTC.

This clonotype was seen only a few times. J is TRBJ2-6 and V is TRBV12-3 or TRBV12-4; TRBD1 might be the D (5 bases). Trimming pared 10 bases from V and 0 bases from J, leaving 10 bases between. This CDR3 has 14 residues. The CDR3 spells CATGQNSGANVLTF. The CDR3 nucleotides are TGTGCCACTGGACAAAACTCTGGGGCCAACGTCCTGACTTTC.

The genes are TRBV5-1 and TRBJ2-7; D is uncertain. The CDR3 totals 13 residues. Germline V lookup: CDR1 SGHRS, CDR2 YFSETQ. The V and J ends lost 0 bases and 6 bases respectively, with 10 bases between them. Written as DNA, the CDR3 is TGCGCCAGCAGCTTGGAGTACCGGGCCGAGCAGTACTTC. Translating it yields CASSLEYRAEQYF.

The rearrangement joins TRBV12-3 or TRBV12-4 to TRBJ2-5; D gene unclear. The CDR3 has 13 amino acids. Trimming took 5 bases from V and 2 from J, leaving 9 bases between them. The CDR3 spells CASSTLEQETQYF. CDR3 nucleotides: TGTGCCAGCAGTACCCTTGAACAAGAGACCCAGTACTTC.

The chain is built from TRBV6-5 and TRBJ2-6; D ambiguous. Looked up from germline, CDR1 is MNHEY and CDR2 is SVGAGI. V lost 6 bases and J 0 bases, leaving 9 bases between the germline ends. The CDR3 length is 15 residues. The CDR3 region is CASSQWLSGANVLTF. CDR3 DNA sequence: TGTGCCAGCAGCCAGTGGCTCTCTGGGGCCAACGTCCTGACTTTC.

The J gene is TRBJ1-5, the V gene TRBV6-6; TRBD1 aligns across 8 bases. This CDR3 comprises 16 residues. J lost 1 base, V lost 0 bases, and 2 bases had no gene match. The germline CDR1 and CDR2 sequences are MNHNY and SVGAGI (reference sequence). The CDR3 DNA reads TGTGCCAGCAGTTACTCACAGGGGGTGAGCAATCAGCCCCAGCATTTT. Amino acid sequence: CASSYSQGVSNQPQHF.

The genes are TRBV10-1 and TRBJ2-1; D unclear. Germline V gives CDR1 WNHNN, CDR2 SYGVQD (reference sequence). There are 11 residues in the CDR3. Trimming cost V 8 bases and J 7 bases, with 9 bases left between them. The CDR3 here is CASLNGNEQFF. The CDR3 DNA follows: TGCGCCAGCCTGAATGGGAATGAGCAGTTCTTC.

The V gene is TRBV29-1, the J gene TRBJ2-3; no definite D call. The V end lost 6 bases, the J end lost 0 bases, and 13 bases lay between the germline ends. The CDR3 is 14 amino acids. Per the germline V gene, CDR1 is SQVTM and CDR2 is ANQGSEA. CDR3 bases: TGCAGCGTCTACGGAACAGCAAGCACAGATACGCAGTATTTT. Residues: CSVYGTASTDTQYF.

The chain uses TRBV7-3 and TRBJ2-1, with a weak D call TRBD1 (5 bases). The CDR3 has 16 amino acids. V lost 0 bases and J lost 0, with 9 bases in between. Germline V gene lookup returns CDR1 SGHTA and CDR2 FQGTGA. The CDR3 DNA is TGTGCCAGCAGCTTAACTAGGGGCTCCTCCTACAATGAGCAGTTCTTC. Its protein product is CASSLTRGSSYNEQFF.